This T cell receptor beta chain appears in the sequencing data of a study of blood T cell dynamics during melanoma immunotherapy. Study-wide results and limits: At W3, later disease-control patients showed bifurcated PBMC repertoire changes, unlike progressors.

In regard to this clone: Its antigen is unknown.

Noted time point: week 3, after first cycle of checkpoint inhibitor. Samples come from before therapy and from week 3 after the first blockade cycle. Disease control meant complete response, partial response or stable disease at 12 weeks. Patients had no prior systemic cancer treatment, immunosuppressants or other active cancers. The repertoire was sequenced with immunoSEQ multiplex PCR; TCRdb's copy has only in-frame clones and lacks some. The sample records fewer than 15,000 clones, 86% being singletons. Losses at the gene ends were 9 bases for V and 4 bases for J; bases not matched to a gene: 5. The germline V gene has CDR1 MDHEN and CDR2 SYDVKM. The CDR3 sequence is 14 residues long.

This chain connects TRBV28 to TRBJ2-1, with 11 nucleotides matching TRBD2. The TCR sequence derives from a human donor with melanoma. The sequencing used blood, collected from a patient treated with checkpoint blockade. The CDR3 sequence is CASRRTSGYNEQFF. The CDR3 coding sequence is TGTGCCAGTCGTCGGACTAGCGGGTACAATGAGCAGTTCTTC.